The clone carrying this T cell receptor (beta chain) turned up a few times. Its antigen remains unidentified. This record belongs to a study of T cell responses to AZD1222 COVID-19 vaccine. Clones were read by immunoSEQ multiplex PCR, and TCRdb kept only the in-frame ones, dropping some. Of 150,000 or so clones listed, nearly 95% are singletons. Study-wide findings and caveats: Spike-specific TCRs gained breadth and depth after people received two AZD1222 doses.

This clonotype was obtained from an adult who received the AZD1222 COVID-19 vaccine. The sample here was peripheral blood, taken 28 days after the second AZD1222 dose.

CDR3 nucleotides: TGCGCCAGCAGCTTGCCCTCCGAAGAGACCCAGTACTTC. Translating it yields CASSLPSEETQYF. This sequence joins TRBV5-1 and TRBJ2-5; D gene ambiguous. The ends were cut back, 1 base at V and 3 bases at J, with 7 bases in the middle. Germline V gene data show CDR1 as SGHRS and CDR2 as YFSETQ. The CDR3 sequence is 13 residues long.